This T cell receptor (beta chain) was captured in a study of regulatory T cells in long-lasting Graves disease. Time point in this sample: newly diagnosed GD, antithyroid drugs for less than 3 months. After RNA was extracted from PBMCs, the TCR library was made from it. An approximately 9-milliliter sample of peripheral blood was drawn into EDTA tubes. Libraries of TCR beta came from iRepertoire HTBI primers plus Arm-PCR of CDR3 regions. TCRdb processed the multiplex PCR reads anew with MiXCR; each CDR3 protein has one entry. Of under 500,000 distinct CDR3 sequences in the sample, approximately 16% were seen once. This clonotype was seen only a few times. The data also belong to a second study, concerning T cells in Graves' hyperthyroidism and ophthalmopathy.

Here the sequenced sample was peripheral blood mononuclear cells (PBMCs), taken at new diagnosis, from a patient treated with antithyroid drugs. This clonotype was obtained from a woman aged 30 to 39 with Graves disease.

The CDR3 bases are TGCAGTGCTAGAGAGGGGGGGGGGCTGGGCAATCAGCCCCAGCATTTT. Translation gives CSAREGGGLGNQPQHF. The V and J genes are TRBV20-1 and TRBJ1-5; possibly TRBD1 for D (6 bases). Trimming cost V 0 bases and J 2 bases, with 14 bases left between them. The CDR3 runs 16 residues. CDR1 is DFQATT and CDR2 is SNEGSKA in the germline V gene (reference sequence).